Listed here are 30 T cell receptor beta chains from one sample, sequenced in a study of shared clonotypes between healthy human individuals. Method: immunoSEQ multiplex PCR; TCRdb's copy keeps in-frame clones and lacks some. The sample consists of millions of clones, more than 90% of them appearing once. Sequencing used naive CD4+ T cells sorted from blood. Subset noted: CD45RA+ positively selected. These receptors originate from a man aged 18 to 30 in good health.

This clone was recorded once. The V and J genes are TRBV4-3 and TRBJ2-2; the D is unclear. V was trimmed by 3 bases and J by 0 bases, leaving 8 bases between them. The CDR3 spans 15 residues. Per germline, CDR1 LGHNA and CDR2 YSLEER. CDR3: CASSQGATNTGELFF. In DNA, the CDR3 is TGCGCCAGCAGCCAGGGCGCGACGAACACCGGGGAGCTGTTTTTT.

CDR3 sequence (DNA): TGTGCCAGCAGCTTAGCGGACAGGACGGCTGGAAACACCATATATTTT. Encoded protein: CASSLADRTAGNTIYF. V usage is TRBV7-6 and J usage is TRBJ1-3; 7 bases match TRBD1. Germline V CDR1 and CDR2: SGHVS, FNYEAQ. The CDR3 totals 16 residues. V shed 0 bases and J 2 bases; nucleotides not matched to a gene: 4.

This clone appeared once. The V gene is TRBV5-4, the J gene TRBJ1-2; no reliable D call. The CDR3 has 11 residues. Trimming shortened V by 4 bases and J by 4 bases, and 5 bases separated the two germline ends. Germline V lookup: CDR1 SGHNT, CDR2 YYREEE (reference sequence). CDR3 amino acids: CASSGPYGYTF. Here the CDR3 DNA reads TGTGCCAGCAGCGGCCCCTATGGCTACACCTTC.

This CDR3 reads CASSQGSRDSNQPQHF. CDR3 coding DNA: TGCGCCAGCAGCCAAGGGTCCCGGGATAGCAATCAGCCCCAGCATTTT. The J gene is TRBJ1-5, the V gene TRBV4-1; no firm D call. Germline V gene lookup returns CDR1 MGHRA and CDR2 YSYEKL. Between the trimmed V and J ends, which lost 1 base and 0 bases, there was a span of 10 bases. The CDR3 runs to 16 residues.

With respect to this clone: Other nucleotide sequences from this sample produce the same CDR3. This chain joins TRBV6-1 and TRBJ1-2; 7 nucleotides line up with TRBD1. Germline CDR1 and CDR2: MNHNS and SASEGT. This CDR3 has 13 residues. Germline trimming cut 5 bases from V and 2 bases from J; bases unmatched to any gene: 2. CDR3: CASSRGGNYGYTF. In nucleotides, the CDR3 is TGTGCCAGCAGTCGAGGGGGCAACTATGGCTACACCTTC.

The rearrangement uses TRBV5-4 and TRBJ1-3, with D possibly matching TRBD1 (5 bases). The CDR3 is 13 amino acids. The germline V and J ends were trimmed by 4 bases and 4 bases, with 9 bases remaining between them. CDR1 and CDR2 (germline): SGHNT, YYREEE (reference sequence). CDR3 DNA: TGTGCCAGCAGCCCTTCAGGGGGAAACACCATATATTTT. The encoded protein is CASSPSGGNTIYF.

This chain connects TRBV5-1 to TRBJ2-2; 8 nucleotides line up with TRBD1. This CDR3 has 15 residues. Germline loops: CDR1 SGHRS, CDR2 YFSETQ. Unmatched junction bases numbered 4, after V lost 5 bases and J lost 1 base. This CDR3 is CASRTGQGNTGELFF. CDR3 DNA sequence: TGCGCCAGCAGAACCGGACAGGGGAACACCGGGGAGCTGTTTTTT.

V and J are TRBV13 and TRBJ2-5; 7 bases align to TRBD1. The CDR3 runs 13 residues. Per germline, CDR1 PRHDT and CDR2 FYEKMQ (reference sequence). The junction had 4 bases not matched to a gene; V was cut back by 4 bases and J by 5 bases. The CDR3 is CASSYDREETQYF. CDR3 coding DNA: TGTGCCAGCAGCTATGACAGGGAGGAGACCCAGTACTTC.

This chain links TRBV6-1 with TRBJ1-1; D not certain. Germline CDR1 is MNHNS and CDR2 is SASEGT. The V gene lost 6 bases and the J gene lost 0 bases, with 8 bases spanning the gap. This CDR3 is built from 13 residues. CDR3: CASRQTVNTEAFF. The CDR3 nucleotides read TGTGCCAGCAGGCAAACGGTGAACACTGAAGCTTTCTTT.

The chain is built from TRBV13 and TRBJ2-7, with 10 bases matching TRBD2. CDR3 length: 17 residues. V gave up 3 bases and J gave up 5 bases; unmatched junction bases: 13. Germline CDR1 is PRHDT and CDR2 is FYEKMQ (reference sequence). Here the CDR3 DNA reads TGTGCCAGCAGCTTCCGGCCTAGCGGGAGTAATCGGAACGAGCAGTACTTC. This encodes CASSFRPSGSNRNEQYF.

V and J are TRBV28 and TRBJ2-7, with 8 nucleotides matching TRBD1. The CDR3 length is 12 residues. The germline V gene encodes CDR1 MDHEN and CDR2 SYDVKM. Trimming took 7 bases from V and 5 from J; bases not matched to a gene: 4. The CDR3: CASNTGGNEQYF. CDR3 DNA sequence: TGTGCCAGCAACACAGGGGGAAACGAGCAGTACTTC. The full variable domain, its missing parts supplied by reference TRBV28 and TRBJ2-7, is DVKVTQSSRYLVKRTGEKVFLECVQDMDHENMFWYRQDPGLGLRLIYFSYDVKMKEKGDIPEGYSVSREKKERFSLILESASTNQTSMYLCASNTGGNEQYFGPGTRLTVT.

The chain has TRBV6-1 and TRBJ2-2, with D tentatively TRBD2 (5 bases). Trimming left V 7 bases short and J 2 bases short, with 14 bases between. The CDR3 consists of 15 residues. The germline CDR1 and CDR2 sequences are MNHNS and SASEGT. CDR3 in DNA: TGTGCCAGCACCGAGGGAAGACAAAACACCGGGGAGCTGTTTTTT. Translating gives CASTEGRQNTGELFF.

The chain combines TRBV5-4 with TRBJ2-1; no clear D gene. Germline values: CDR1 SGHNT, CDR2 YYREEE (reference sequence). Trimming removed 4 bases from V and 5 bases from J, with 16 bases in between. This CDR3 is 15 amino acids long. CDR3 in amino acids: CASSPQRATHNEQFF. Here the CDR3 DNA reads TGTGCCAGCAGCCCCCAAAGGGCTACGCACAATGAGCAGTTCTTC.

The chain has TRBV7-8 and TRBJ2-4, with TRBD2 matching 9 bases. J was trimmed by 7 bases and V by 1 base; bases with no gene match: 20. From germline, CDR1 is SGHVS and CDR2 FQNEAQ. The CDR3 spans 20 residues. Here the CDR3 DNA reads TGTGCCAGCAGCTTAGTGGGGTCCGGACTAGCGCCCGTTAAGGGGAACATTCAGTACTTC. It codes for CASSLVGSGLAPVKGNIQYF.

Concerning this clone: Other DNA variants within this sample encode the same CDR3. The rearrangement uses TRBV18 and TRBJ2-7; TRBD2 aligns across 8 bases. Germline loops: CDR1 KGHSH, CDR2 LQKENI. There are 15 residues in the CDR3. V shed 4 bases, J shed 0 bases, and the junction held 5 bases outside the gene matches. DNA of the CDR3: TGTGCCAGCTCACTTTCGGGGGGGCGCTCCTACGAGCAGTACTTC. Its protein product is CASSLSGGRSYEQYF.

J is TRBJ2-2 and V is TRBV4-1, with D perhaps given as TRBD1 or TRBD2 (5 bases each). Trimming pared 4 bases from V and 5 bases from J, leaving 14 bases between. The CDR3 sequence is 15 residues long. The germline V gene encodes CDR1 MGHRA and CDR2 YSYEKL. The CDR3 region is CASSPRGSGTGELFF. DNA for the CDR3: TGCGCCAGCAGCCCAAGAGGGTCAGGGACCGGGGAGCTGTTTTTT.

The chain links TRBV9 to TRBJ2-2, with unresolved D. Germline CDR1 and CDR2: SGDLS and YYNGEE. The CDR3 sequence is 16 residues long. Trimming shortened V by 2 bases and J by 6 bases, and 17 bases separated the two germline ends. CDR3: CASSVDPTAGAGELFF. As DNA, the CDR3 is TGTGCCAGCAGCGTCGACCCTACGGCTGGGGCCGGGGAGCTGTTTTTT.

This clone appeared once. Other DNA sequences in the sample encode the same CDR3. V usage is TRBV5-1 and J usage is TRBJ2-1, with TRBD2 identical over 11 bases. The CDR3 is 16 amino acids. The junction had 3 bases not matched to a gene; V was cut back by 0 bases and J by 4 bases. From germline, CDR1 is SGHRS and CDR2 YFSETQ. The CDR3 region has the DNA TGCGCCAGCAGCTTGGCGGGACTAGCGGAGTACAATGAGCAGTTCTTC. Protein product: CASSLAGLAEYNEQFF. Using reference TRBV5-1 and TRBJ2-1 for the parts outside the CDR3, the full variable domain is KAGVTQTPRYLIKTRGQQVTLSCSPISGHRSVSWYQQTPGQGLQFLFEYFSETQRNKGNFPGRFSGRQFSNSRSEMNVSTLELGDSALYLCASSLAGLAEYNEQFFGPGTRLTVL.

The CDR3 loop reads CASSLSVLVVGELFF. CDR3 bases: TGTGCCAGCAGCTTAAGCGTCTTGGTAGTAGGGGAGCTGTTTTTT. V usage is TRBV7-2 and J usage is TRBJ2-2; D unclear. The CDR3 is made up of 15 amino acids. Looked up from germline, CDR1 is SGHTA and CDR2 is FQGNSA. With 2 bases removed from V and 8 bases from J, the gap between germline ends came to 15 bases.

V usage is TRBV19 and J usage is TRBJ2-1, with 11 bases fitting TRBD2. The germline V gene has CDR1 LNHDA and CDR2 SQIVND (reference sequence). With V trimmed by 7 bases and J by 4 bases, 9 bases remained unmatched. The CDR3 runs to 16 residues. The CDR3 loop is CASTTSGGPRYNEQFF. DNA of the CDR3: TGTGCCAGTACTACTAGCGGGGGCCCGAGATACAATGAGCAGTTCTTC.

The V call is TRBV6-4, the J call TRBJ1-4; tentatively, D is TRBD1 (6 bases). Germline CDR1 and CDR2: MRHNA and SNTAGT. This CDR3 has 17 residues. V was trimmed by 6 bases and J by 0 bases, leaving 17 bases between them. CDR3 loop: CASSGGQTNTTNEKLFF. In DNA form, the CDR3 reads TGTGCCAGCAGCGGTGGACAGACGAATACAACTAATGAAAAACTGTTTTTT.

The chain carries TRBV27 and TRBJ1-1; D is uncertain. V was pared by 7 bases and J by 1 base, with 19 bases between. The CDR3 has 16 residues. The germline V gene encodes CDR1 MNHEY and CDR2 SMNVEV (reference sequence). The CDR3 is CASIRRAELSNTEAFF. The CDR3, as DNA: TGTGCCAGCATTAGAAGGGCAGAACTCTCGAACACTGAAGCTTTCTTT.

V gene TRBV5-4 combines with J gene TRBJ2-2, with D possibly matching TRBD2 (6 bases). The germline V gene has CDR1 SGHNT and CDR2 YYREEE (reference sequence). The CDR3 covers 14 residues. The V gene lost 5 bases and the J gene lost 5 bases, with 13 bases spanning the gap. The chain's CDR3 is CASRSRGNTGELFF. As DNA, the CDR3 is TGTGCCAGCAGATCCCGGGGGAATACCGGGGAGCTGTTTTTT.

The J gene is TRBJ2-2, the V gene TRBV7-6, with D perhaps TRBD1 or TRBD2 (5 bases each). The V gene lost 6 bases and the J gene lost 0 bases, with 11 bases spanning the gap. Germline V gene lookup returns CDR1 SGHVS and CDR2 FNYEAQ. CDR3 length: 15 residues. The DNA for the CDR3 is TGTGCCAGCAGAACCGGGACCACGAACACCGGGGAGCTGTTTTTT. It encodes CASRTGTTNTGELFF.

The chain combines TRBV6-6 with TRBJ2-7, with 9 bases lining up with TRBD1. The germline V gene has CDR1 MNHNY and CDR2 SVGAGI (reference sequence). This CDR3 spans 15 amino acids. V dropped 2 bases and J dropped 6; count of bases not matched to a gene: 8. The CDR3 loop is CASSYVGQGGSEQYF. DNA for the CDR3: TGTGCCAGCAGTTACGTGGGACAGGGAGGTTCCGAGCAGTACTTC.

This rearrangement joins TRBV6-1 to TRBJ2-1, with D perhaps matching TRBD1 (5 bases). Germline V gives CDR1 MNHNS, CDR2 SASEGT. This CDR3 comprises 15 residues. V shed 6 bases and J shed 2 bases, with 14 bases lying between them. CDR3 region: CASRLTVGPYNEQFF. For the CDR3, the DNA is TGTGCCAGCAGGTTGACAGTAGGGCCCTACAATGAGCAGTTCTTC.

This chain links TRBV9 with TRBJ2-3, with D tentatively TRBD1 or TRBD2 (6 bases each). CDR1 SGDLS and CDR2 YYNGEE come from the germline V gene. The V and J ends lost 1 base and 4 bases respectively, with 10 bases between them. This CDR3 has 14 amino acids. The CDR3 DNA reads TGTGCCAGCAGCGTAAGGGGGGTCGCAGATACGCAGTATTTT. Protein sequence: CASSVRGVADTQYF.

This clone has a single count. The chain is built from TRBV6-6 and TRBJ2-2, with 9 bases that match TRBD1. Germline-derived CDR1 and CDR2 are MNHNY and SVGAGI (reference sequence). There are 15 residues in the CDR3. V trimming: 4 bases; J trimming: 4 bases; junction bases outside the gene matches: 4. CDR3 DNA sequence: TGTGCCAGCAGTTCACAGGGGGCCGGCACCGGGGAGCTGTTTTTT. Its protein is CASSSQGAGTGELFF.

In nucleotides, the CDR3 is TGTGCCTGGAGTGTACAACCGGGCTACACCTTC. Protein product: CAWSVQPGYTF. J is TRBJ1-2 and V is TRBV30; D ambiguous. Trimming shortened V by 0 bases and J by 8 bases, and 7 bases separated the two germline ends. Germline assignment: CDR1 GTSNPN and CDR2 SVGIG (reference sequence). This CDR3 region has 11 residues.

The chain has TRBV11-2 and TRBJ2-6; the match to TRBD2 covers 8 bases. The germline V gene encodes CDR1 SGHAT and CDR2 FQNNGV. This CDR3 is built from 19 residues. With V trimmed by 2 bases and J by 0 bases, 9 bases remained unmatched. In nucleotides, the CDR3 is TGTGCCAGCAGCTTAAGTTTGGTAGCGGGGAACTCTGGGGCCAACGTCCTGACTTTC. Its translation: CASSLSLVAGNSGANVLTF.